Shown below are 28 T cell receptor beta chains from a single sample sequenced in a study of blood T cell repertoires in COVID-19. Method: immunoSEQ multiplex PCR; TCRdb's copy keeps in-frame clones and lacks some. The data hold approximately 190,000 clones, with about 88% observed a single time. Material for sequencing was peripheral blood. The receptors come from a middle-aged woman who had recovered from COVID-19.

V gene TRBV19 combines with J gene TRBJ2-5; maybe TRBD1 (6 bases). Germline CDR1 LNHDA, CDR2 SQIVND (reference sequence). The CDR3 runs 15 residues. V was pared by 5 bases and J by 2 bases, with 15 bases between. This CDR3 is CASSQSTGSQETQYF. For the CDR3, the DNA is TGTGCCAGTAGTCAATCTACAGGGTCTCAAGAGACCCAGTACTTC.

The V and J genes are TRBV21-1 and TRBJ1-2; the D segment call TRBD1 is taken from the table without a DNA check. TRBV21-1 has pseudogene status. The CDR3 is made up of 19 amino acids. The DNA of the CDR3 is TGTGCCAGCAGCAAAGTAAGGGGGGACAGCCATTGCCGTTCCTATGGCTACACCTTC. It translates to CASSKVRGDSHCRSYGYTF.

The V gene is TRBV7-2, the J gene TRBJ2-7; D not resolved. V shed 2 bases and J shed 5 bases, with 10 bases lying between them. CDR3 length: 13 amino acids. The germline V gene encodes CDR1 SGHTA and CDR2 FQGNSA. This chain's CDR3 is CASSLTKVHEQYF. Here the CDR3 DNA reads TGTGCCAGCAGCTTAACTAAGGTGCACGAGCAGTACTTC.

This clone was counted only a few times. This sequence joins TRBV29-1 and TRBJ2-7, with TRBD2 matching over 12 bases. Germline-derived CDR1 and CDR2 are SQVTM and ANQGSEA. V trimming: 4 bases; J trimming: 5 bases; junction bases outside the gene matches: 6. There are 14 residues in the CDR3. For the CDR3, the DNA is TGCAGCGTTGGTCGACTAGCGGGAGACGACGAGCAGTACTTC. Translation: CSVGRLAGDDEQYF.

This clone was counted a single time. The chain carries TRBV23-1 and TRBJ2-5; D may be TRBD1 (6 bases). TRBV23-1 is an ORF, with its function uncertain. CDR3 length equals 17 residues. The V gene lost 7 bases and the J gene lost 2 bases, with 23 bases spanning the gap. CDR3 protein: CASKRQGPQTNQETQYF. In DNA form, the CDR3 reads TGCGCCAGCAAAAGGCAGGGGCCTCAAACGAATCAAGAGACCCAGTACTTC.

This chain uses TRBV5-6 with TRBJ2-1; a weak D match, TRBD1 (5 bases). The CDR3 length is 13 residues. Trimming stripped 1 base from V and 8 bases from J, with 10 bases between. Germline values: CDR1 SGHDT, CDR2 YYEEEE. DNA for the CDR3: TGTGCCAGCAGCTTGCAGGGTTCGGATGAGCAGTTCTTC. It is translated as CASSLQGSDEQFF.

There are a few counts of this clone. This sequence joins TRBV6-5 and TRBJ2-2; 10 nucleotides line up with TRBD2. V shed 1 base and J 5 bases; nucleotides not matched to a gene: 4. Per germline, CDR1 MNHEY and CDR2 SVGAGI. The CDR3 is 16 residues long. CDR3 bases: TGTGCCAGCAGTTACTGGTTAGCGGGAGGTACCGGGGAGCTGTTTTTT. It encodes CASSYWLAGGTGELFF.

This clone showed up just a few times. J is TRBJ1-5 and V is TRBV11-2; no clear D gene. Germline V gene lookup returns CDR1 SGHAT and CDR2 FQNNGV. The CDR3 length is 13 residues. V was shortened by 0 bases and J by 3 bases, with 3 bases between the two germline ends. CDR3 amino acids: CASSLDNNQPQHF. The CDR3 DNA is TGTGCCAGCAGCTTAGATAACAATCAGCCCCAGCATTTT.

The V gene is TRBV27, the J gene TRBJ1-5; D is undetermined. CDR3 length: 14 residues. With 6 bases removed from V and 2 bases from J, the gap between germline ends came to 11 bases. Germline V gives CDR1 MNHEY, CDR2 SMNVEV (reference sequence). The CDR3 nucleotides are TGTGCCAGCAGCACCGGGAGGCGCAATCAGCCCCAGCATTTT. This gives the protein CASSTGRRNQPQHF.

This sequence joins TRBV27 and TRBJ2-5; TRBD1 is a possible D gene (7 bases). This CDR3 has 14 amino acids. Germline-derived CDR1 and CDR2 are MNHEY and SMNVEV (reference sequence). V lost 11 bases to trimming and J lost 5 bases, with 21 bases between them. The CDR3 nucleotides are TGTGCCGCAGGGGGGTCGGGCTTAGGGGAGACCCAGTACTTC. It is translated as CAAGGSGLGETQYF.

The chain links TRBV29-1 to TRBJ1-4, with a weak D call TRBD1 (6 bases). Germline-derived CDR1 and CDR2 are SQVTM and ANQGSEA. The CDR3 is made up of 14 amino acids. V was cut by 4 bases and J by 4 bases, with 13 bases left in between. CDR3 protein: CSVATGTYNEKLFF. In DNA form, the CDR3 reads TGCAGCGTTGCCACAGGGACGTATAATGAAAAACTGTTTTTT.

The CDR3 reads CASSYRATNEKLFF. The CDR3 nucleotides read TGTGCCAGCAGTTACCGGGCAACTAATGAAAAACTGTTTTTT. V gene TRBV6-5 combines with J gene TRBJ1-4; D is unresolved. With 2 bases removed from V and 0 bases from J, the gap between germline ends came to 4 bases. The length of the CDR3 is 14 residues. CDR1 and CDR2 (germline): MNHEY, SVGAGI.

This clone has a handful of counts. The CDR3, as DNA: TGTGCCAGTAGGAGGGACAGGAGCTCTGGAAACACCATATATTTT. It yields the protein CASRRDRSSGNTIYF. The rearrangement uses TRBV19 and TRBJ1-3; 8 nucleotides line up with TRBD1. Germline-derived CDR1 and CDR2 are LNHDA and SQIVND (reference sequence). J was trimmed by 0 bases and V by 6 bases; bases with no gene match: 4. CDR3 length: 15 residues. Full variable domain (outside the CDR3, taken from reference TRBV19 and TRBJ1-3): DGGITQSPKYLFRKEGQNVTLSCEQNLNHDAMYWYRQDPGQGLRLIYYSQIVNDFQKGDIAEGYSVSREKKESFPLTVTSAQKNPTAFYLCASRRDRSSGNTIYFGEGSWLTVV.

The V call is TRBV6-4, the J call TRBJ2-1, with 13 bases that match TRBD2. CDR3 length equals 15 residues. Trimming at V came to 2 bases and at J to 5 bases, leaving 0 bases not matched to a gene. Looked up from germline, CDR1 is MRHNA and CDR2 is SNTAGT. CDR3 residues: CASSDGTSGNNEQFF. Here the CDR3 DNA reads TGTGCCAGCAGTGACGGGACTAGCGGGAACAATGAGCAGTTCTTC.

J is TRBJ1-2 and V is TRBV14, with no clear D. V shed 4 bases and J shed 7 bases, with 16 bases lying between them. There are 14 residues in the CDR3. Germline lookup yields CDR1 SGHDN and CDR2 FVKESK. The CDR3 reads CASSRGIDGGGYTF. The CDR3 DNA reads as TGTGCCAGCAGCCGAGGCATAGATGGTGGTGGCTACACCTTC.

In its sample, this clone was seen many times. The genes are TRBV3-1 (or the pseudogene TRBV3-2) and TRBJ1-4; 8 nucleotides line up with TRBD1. After removal of 3 bases from V and 8 bases from J, the junction contained 5 bases not matched to a gene. CDR3 size: 14 residues. CDR1 and CDR2 from the germline V gene are LGHDT and YNNKEL (reference sequence). In DNA form, the CDR3 reads TGTGCCAGCAGCCACCTGGACAGGGTGGAAAAACTGTTTTTT. This encodes CASSHLDRVEKLFF.

This clone was seen a single time. This chain links TRBV3-1 (or the pseudogene TRBV3-2) with TRBJ1-1; no clear D. In germline, CDR1 is LGHDT, CDR2 YNNKEL (reference sequence). This CDR3 has 14 residues. Trimming stripped 4 bases from V and 5 bases from J, with 14 bases between. The CDR3 DNA sequence: TGTGCCAGCAGCCCACCAGGCTCCTTGACTGAAGCTTTCTTT. It translates to CASSPPGSLTEAFF.

This clone showed up just a few times. CDR3 nucleotides: TGTGCCAGTAGGCGATCCGACAATCAGCCCCAGCATTTT. Protein product: CASRRSDNQPQHF. The V call is TRBV19, the J call TRBJ1-5; D uncertain. Trimming stripped 6 bases from V and 3 bases from J, with 9 bases between. CDR1 and CDR2 from the germline V gene are LNHDA and SQIVND (reference sequence). The CDR3 contains 13 residues.

The chain carries TRBV7-2 and TRBJ1-2; TRBD1 matches 7 bases. There are 14 residues in the CDR3. The J segment lost 8 bases and the V segment lost 2 bases, leaving 8 bases of the junction unmatched. Per germline, CDR1 SGHTA and CDR2 FQGNSA. Here the CDR3 reads CASSLRLQGMGYTF. CDR3 bases: TGTGCCAGCAGCTTACGCCTACAGGGGATGGGCTACACCTTC.

This chain uses TRBV27 with TRBJ2-2; a possible D gene is TRBD1 (6 bases). Germline V gene lookup returns CDR1 MNHEY and CDR2 SMNVEV (reference sequence). The V and J ends lost 3 bases and 1 base respectively, with 12 bases between them. CDR3 size: 16 residues. The CDR3 nucleotides are TGTGCCAGCAGTTTTGTGACAGGAAAGAACACCGGGGAGCTGTTTTTT. It translates to CASSFVTGKNTGELFF.

The chain carries TRBV30 and TRBJ1-1; a weak D match, TRBD1 (5 bases). Germline assignment: CDR1 GTSNPN and CDR2 SVGIG (reference sequence). The V gene lost 4 bases and the J gene lost 5 bases, with 20 bases spanning the gap. CDR3 length: 15 amino acids. Here the CDR3 DNA reads TGTGCCTGGAAGAACGGGGACTCCACGGGGACTGAAGCTTTCTTT. Amino acids: CAWKNGDSTGTEAFF.

The chain uses TRBV5-1 and TRBJ2-2, with D maybe TRBD1 (6 bases). Per the germline V gene, CDR1 is SGHRS and CDR2 is YFSETQ. V gave up 3 bases and J gave up 0 bases, with 9 bases separating them. The CDR3 spans 15 residues. CDR3 protein: CASSWDTANTGELFF. The DNA of the CDR3 is TGCGCCAGCAGCTGGGACACCGCGAACACCGGGGAGCTGTTTTTT.

This clone occurred once. J is TRBJ1-5 and V is TRBV7-2, with D possibly matching TRBD1 (5 bases). V was pared by 1 base and J by 4 bases, with 8 bases between. The CDR3 loop spans 14 amino acids. Germline V CDR1 and CDR2: SGHTA, FQGNSA. The CDR3 DNA is TGTGCCAGCAGCTTAGAGGCAGGGAATCAGCCCCAGCATTTT. Protein sequence: CASSLEAGNQPQHF. The full variable domain, completed using reference TRBV7-2 and TRBJ1-5, is GAGVSQSPSNKVTEKGKDVELRCDPISGHTALYWYRQSLGQGLEFLIYFQGNSAPDKSGLPSDRFSAERTGGSVSTLTIQRTQQEDSAVYLCASSLEAGNQPQHFGDGTRLSIL.

DNA of the CDR3: TGCGCCAGCGGACCAGGGGATGCTAATGAAAAACTGTTTTTT. Its protein is CASGPGDANEKLFF. The chain recombines TRBV5-1 with TRBJ1-4; TRBD1 might be the D (6 bases). The V and J ends lost 7 bases and 3 bases respectively, with 13 bases between them. The CDR3 loop spans 14 amino acids. Germline CDR1 reads SGHRS; CDR2 reads YFSETQ.

The V and J genes are TRBV14 and TRBJ2-5; TRBD1 is a possible D gene (5 bases). Trimming left V 5 bases short and J 5 bases short, with 12 bases between. The CDR3 has 13 amino acids. Germline V gene lookup returns CDR1 SGHDN and CDR2 FVKESK. The CDR3 DNA is TGTGCCAGCAGCACCAGGGTGGAGGAGACCCAGTACTTC. It specifies CASSTRVEETQYF.

This clone was picked up a small number of times. V is TRBV19 and J is TRBJ2-3; 7 bases match TRBD1. Germline assignment: CDR1 LNHDA and CDR2 SQIVND (reference sequence). V lost 4 bases to trimming and J lost 4 bases; unmatched junction nucleotides: 5. This CDR3 comprises 14 residues. The CDR3 reads CASSKGAGSDTQYF. The CDR3 coding sequence is TGTGCCAGTAGTAAGGGGGCAGGGTCAGATACGCAGTATTTT. The variable domain in full, completed from reference TRBV19 and TRBJ2-3, reads DGGITQSPKYLFRKEGQNVTLSCEQNLNHDAMYWYRQDPGQGLRLIYYSQIVNDFQKGDIAEGYSVSREKKESFPLTVTSAQKNPTAFYLCASSKGAGSDTQYFGPGTRLTVL.

This chain joins TRBV10-3 and TRBJ2-1, with TRBD1 matching 7 bases. The CDR3 sequence is 16 residues long. Germline CDR1 reads ENHRY; CDR2 reads SYGVKD. The V segment lost 4 bases and the J segment 0 bases; nucleotides outside the gene matches: 6. In DNA form, the CDR3 reads TGTGCCATCAGTGGGGCAGGGGACAGCTCCTACAATGAGCAGTTCTTC. This translates into CAISGAGDSSYNEQFF.

The chain has TRBV5-5 and TRBJ1-1; D is uncertain. Trimming pared 0 bases from V and 1 base from J, leaving 7 bases between. Germline-derived CDR1 and CDR2 are SGHKS and YYEKEE (reference sequence). This CDR3 comprises 14 residues. The CDR3 region has the DNA TGTGCCAGCAGCTTGGAGCGGTCGAACACTGAAGCTTTCTTT. Protein product: CASSLERSNTEAFF. The whole variable domain, remainder taken from reference TRBV5-5 and TRBJ1-1, is DAGVTQSPTHLIKTRGQQVTLRCSPISGHKSVSWYQQVLGQGPQFIFQYYEKEERGRGNFPDRFSARQFPNYSSELNVNALLLGDSALYLCASSLERSNTEAFFGQGTRLTVV.